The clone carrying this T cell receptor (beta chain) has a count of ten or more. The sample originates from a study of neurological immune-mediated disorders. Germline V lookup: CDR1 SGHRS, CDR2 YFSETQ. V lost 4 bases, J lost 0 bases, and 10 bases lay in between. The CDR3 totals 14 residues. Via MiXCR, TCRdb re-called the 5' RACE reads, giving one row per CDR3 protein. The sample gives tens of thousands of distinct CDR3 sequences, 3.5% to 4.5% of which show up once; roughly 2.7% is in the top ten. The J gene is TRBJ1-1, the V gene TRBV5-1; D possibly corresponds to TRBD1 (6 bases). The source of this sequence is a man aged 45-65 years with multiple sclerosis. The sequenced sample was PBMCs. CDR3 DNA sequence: TGCGCCAGCAGCCTCCGGGACATGAACACTGAAGCTTTCTTT. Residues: CASSLRDMNTEAFF.